This is a list of T cell receptor beta chains from one sample in a study of HIV-infected patients and healthy controls. TCRdb called the 5' RACE reads again in MiXCR, with one record for every CDR3 protein. The data hold approximately 14,000 distinct CDR3 sequences, with around 9% observed a single time. Sequenced input: blood. The receptor set was obtained from an adult in good health. Each CDR3 is given with its conserved first and last residue. Fields, in order: V gene, D gene, J gene, clone size, CDR3 DNA, CDR3 protein. The D gene is left open where the match is weak. Expanded clones are given a class, and other clones once, few, many or no size at all.

TRBV20-1	TRBD2	TRBJ2-3	many	TGCAGTGCTAGCCCTCGGACTAGCGGGGGCCCAGATACGCAGTATTTT	CSASPRTSGGPDTQYF
TRBV7-3	TRBD2	TRBJ2-1	medium-sized	TGTGCCAGCAGCTCCCAACCCGGGACTAGCGGGGGGGCCCACAATGAGCAGTTCTTC	CASSSQPGTSGGAHNEQFF
TRBV7-2	TRBD1	TRBJ2-7	many	TGTGCCAGCAGCCGGGACAGCTCCTCCTACGAGCAGTACTTC	CASSRDSSSYEQYF
TRBV19	-	TRBJ1-4	-	TGTGCCAGTAACACCTACAAGAATGAAAAACTGTTTTTT	CASNTYKNEKLFF
TRBV27	-	TRBJ1-1	many	TGTGCCAGCAGTTCCCAACAGGGTAGAGCTTTCTTT	CASSSQQGRAFF
TRBV3-1	-	TRBJ2-5	few	TGTGCCAGCAGCCAAGTTGGTGGAGAGACCCAGTACTTC	CASSQVGGETQYF
TRBV6-2/TRBV6-3	TRBD1	TRBJ1-1	-	TGTGCCAGCAGTTCGACAGGGGCGTCAGTCGTAGGAGCTTTCTTT	CASSSTGASVVGAFF
TRBV5-1	TRBD1	TRBJ2-7	medium-sized	TGCGCCAGCAGCTTCTTTGTGCCGGGACAGGGTCCAACCTACGAGCAGTACTTC	CASSFFVPGQGPTYEQYF
TRBV6-5	-	TRBJ1-2	many	TGTGCCAGCAATAAAGGGGGGAGCTATGGCTACACCTTC	CASNKGGSYGYTF
TRBV6-6	-	TRBJ1-5	many	TGTGCCAGCAGTTACTCGGTCGTAGGCAGCAATCAGCCCCAGCATTTT	CASSYSVVGSNQPQHF
TRBV20-1	-	TRBJ1-1	many	TGCAGTGCTCAGTATGCGTTCAACACTGAAGCTTTCTTT	CSAQYAFNTEAFF
TRBV4-2	-	TRBJ2-3	-	TGTGCCAGCAGCCAAGATGTTGGGTTGGTACCCCCAGCTACGCAGTATTTT	CASSQDVGLVPPATQYF
TRBV5-4	-	TRBJ1-1	many	TGTGCCAGCAGTCGTACTCAGGTGAGGGGGACTGAAGCTTTCTTT	CASSRTQVRGTEAFF
TRBV27	-	TRBJ2-5	-	TGTGCCAGCAGTGTTACGAGGCAGCAAGAGACCCAGTACTTC	CASSVTRQQETQYF
TRBV13	-	TRBJ1-2	few	TGTGCCAGCAGCCGTCGTAGTCCAGGCTATGGCTACACCTTC	CASSRRSPGYGYTF
TRBV3-1	-	TRBJ1-6	medium-sized	TGTGCCAGCCGTAAGGCACCAACGGGGAATTCACCCCTCCACTTT	CASRKAPTGNSPLHF
TRBV30	-	TRBJ1-1	medium-sized	TGTGCCTGGGCTAAGGGGATCGCTGAAGCTTTCTTT	CAWAKGIAEAFF
TRBV10-3	TRBD1	TRBJ2-3	many	TGTGCCACTTCGGGACAGACAGATACGCAGTATTTT	CATSGQTDTQYF
TRBV7-9	-	TRBJ1-5	medium-sized	TGTGCCAGCAGCTTAGAGGGGGGGCCGTTAGAGCCCCAGCATTTT	CASSLEGGPLEPQHF
TRBV6-5	-	TRBJ1-6	few	TGTGCCAGCAGTTACGGCAACAGGAATTCACCCCTCCACTTT	CASSYGNRNSPLHF
TRBV20-1	-	TRBJ2-1	medium-sized	TGCAGTCCACTGGCCCTATTGGCCCCCTCGGGCAATGAGCAGTTCTTC	CSPLALLAPSGNEQFF
TRBV6-2/TRBV6-3	TRBD2	TRBJ2-1	many	TGTGCCAGCCGGGAGGACCCGGGACTAGCATCGGGGGAGCAGTTCTTC	CASREDPGLASGEQFF
TRBV19	TRBD1	TRBJ2-5	many	TGTGCCAGTAGTATTGGGGACAGGGGTTACGGGGAGACCCAGTACTTC	CASSIGDRGYGETQYF
TRBV20-1	TRBD2	TRBJ2-2	medium-sized	TGCAGTGCTAGCCAGAGCATGGGGGGGGACACCGGGGAGCTGTTTTTT	CSASQSMGGDTGELFF
TRBV3-1	-	TRBJ1-2	many	TGTGCCAGCAGCCAAGATGCCCGTCTTCATGGCTACACCTTC	CASSQDARLHGYTF
TRBV3-1	-	TRBJ2-7	many	TGTGCCAGCAGCCCGACTAGGACTTCAACCTACGAGCAGTACTTC	CASSPTRTSTYEQYF
TRBV2	-	TRBJ2-2	many	TGTGCCAGCACGCAAGCCCTATACACCGGGGAGCTGTTTTTT	CASTQALYTGELFF
TRBV12-3/TRBV12-4	-	TRBJ2-7	many	TGTGCCAGCAGAATATCGGGCGGTTACGAGCAGTACTTC	CASRISGGYEQYF
TRBV6-2/TRBV6-3	-	TRBJ1-5	few	TGTGCCAGTTCCGCGCTCGGGGGTAGCAATCAGCCCCAGCATTTT	CASSALGGSNQPQHF
TRBV7-2	-	TRBJ2-3	-	TGTGCCAGCAGCTGGGACTTCACAGATACGCAGTATTTT	CASSWDFTDTQYF
TRBV15	TRBD1	TRBJ2-3	many	TGTGCCACCAGCAGAGCCGGGACAGGGCACACTAGCACAGATACGCAGTATTTT	CATSRAGTGHTSTDTQYF
TRBV29-1	-	TRBJ2-4	-	TGCAGCGGCAGGTACCAAAACATTCAGTACTTC	CSGRYQNIQYF
TRBV3-1	-	TRBJ1-1	medium-sized	TGTGCCAGCAGCCCTAGGATGAACACTGAAGCTTTCTTT	CASSPRMNTEAFF
TRBV20-1	-	TRBJ2-7	-	TGCAGTGCTCCCCGAACAGGGTATTCGACCACCTACGAGCAGTACTTC	CSAPRTGYSTTYEQYF
TRBV5-1	TRBD1	TRBJ2-7	medium-sized	TGCGCCAGCAGCTTTAGGGGGCGCGAGTACGAGCAGTACTTC	CASSFRGREYEQYF
TRBV3-1	-	TRBJ2-7	many	TGTGCCAGCAGCCAAGATGGCGGCAGAACCTACGAGCAGTACTTC	CASSQDGGRTYEQYF